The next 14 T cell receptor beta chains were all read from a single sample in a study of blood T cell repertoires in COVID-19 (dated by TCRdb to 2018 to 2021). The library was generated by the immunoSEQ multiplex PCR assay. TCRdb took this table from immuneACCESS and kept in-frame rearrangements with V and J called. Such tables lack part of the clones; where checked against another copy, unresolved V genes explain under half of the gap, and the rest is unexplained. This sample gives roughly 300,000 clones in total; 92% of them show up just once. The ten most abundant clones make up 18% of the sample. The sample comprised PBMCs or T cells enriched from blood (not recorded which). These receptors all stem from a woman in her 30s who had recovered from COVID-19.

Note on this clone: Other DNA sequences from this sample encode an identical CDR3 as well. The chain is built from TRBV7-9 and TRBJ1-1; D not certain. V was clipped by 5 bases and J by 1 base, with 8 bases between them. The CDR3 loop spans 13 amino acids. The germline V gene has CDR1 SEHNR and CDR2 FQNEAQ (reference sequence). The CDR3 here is CASSPSGNTEAFF. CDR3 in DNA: TGTGCCAGCAGCCCATCAGGGAACACTGAAGCTTTCTTT.

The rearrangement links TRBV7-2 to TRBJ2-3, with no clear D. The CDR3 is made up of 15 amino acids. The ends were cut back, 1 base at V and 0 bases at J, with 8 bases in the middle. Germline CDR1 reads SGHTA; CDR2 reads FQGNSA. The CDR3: CASSLVEPSTDTQYF. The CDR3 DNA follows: TGTGCCAGCAGCTTAGTGGAGCCTAGCACAGATACGCAGTATTTT. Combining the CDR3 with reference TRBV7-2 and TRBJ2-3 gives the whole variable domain GAGVSQSPSNKVTEKGKDVELRCDPISGHTALYWYRQSLGQGLEFLIYFQGNSAPDKSGLPSDRFSAERTGGSVSTLTIQRTQQEDSAVYLCASSLVEPSTDTQYFGPGTRLTVL.

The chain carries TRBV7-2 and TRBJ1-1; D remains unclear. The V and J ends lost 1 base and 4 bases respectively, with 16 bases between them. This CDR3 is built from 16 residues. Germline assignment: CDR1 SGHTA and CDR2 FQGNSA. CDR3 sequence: CASSLVEGAGGTEAFF. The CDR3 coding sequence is TGTGCCAGCAGCTTAGTGGAGGGCGCGGGTGGCACTGAAGCTTTCTTT.

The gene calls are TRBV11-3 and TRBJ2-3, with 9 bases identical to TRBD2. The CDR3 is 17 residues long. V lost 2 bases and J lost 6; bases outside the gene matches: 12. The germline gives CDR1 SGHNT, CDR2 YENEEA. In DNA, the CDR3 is TGTGCCAGCAGCTTATTCAATGTAGCGGGGGTCGACGATACGCAGTATTTT. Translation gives CASSLFNVAGVDDTQYF.

The CDR3 DNA is TGTGCCAGCAGCCCCCGACTAGCGGGGTACCTCACAGATACGCAGTATTTT. Translating gives CASSPRLAGYLTDTQYF. This rearrangement joins TRBV28 to TRBJ2-3, with 11 bases lining up with TRBD2. Per germline, CDR1 MDHEN and CDR2 SYDVKM. V was clipped by 6 bases and J by 2 bases; unmatched bases: 10. The CDR3 consists of 17 residues.

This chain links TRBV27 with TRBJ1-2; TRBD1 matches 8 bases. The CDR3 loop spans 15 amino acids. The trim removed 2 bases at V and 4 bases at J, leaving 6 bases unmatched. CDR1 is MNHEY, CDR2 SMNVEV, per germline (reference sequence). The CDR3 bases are TGTGCCAGCAGTTTAATGGGGACAGGAAGCTATGGCTACACCTTC. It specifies CASSLMGTGSYGYTF.

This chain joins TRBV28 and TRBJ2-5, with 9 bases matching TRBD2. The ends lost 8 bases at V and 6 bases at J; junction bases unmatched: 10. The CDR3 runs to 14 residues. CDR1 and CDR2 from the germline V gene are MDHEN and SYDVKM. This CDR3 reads CASDRAGGPQTQYF. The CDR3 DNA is TGTGCCAGCGACCGGGCGGGAGGGCCTCAGACCCAGTACTTC.

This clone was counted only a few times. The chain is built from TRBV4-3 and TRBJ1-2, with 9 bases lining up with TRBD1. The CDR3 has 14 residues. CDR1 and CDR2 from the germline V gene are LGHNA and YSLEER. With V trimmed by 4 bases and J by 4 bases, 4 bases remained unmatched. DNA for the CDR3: TGCGCCAGCAGCCCGACGGACAGGGGCTATGGCTACACCTTC. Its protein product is CASSPTDRGYGYTF.

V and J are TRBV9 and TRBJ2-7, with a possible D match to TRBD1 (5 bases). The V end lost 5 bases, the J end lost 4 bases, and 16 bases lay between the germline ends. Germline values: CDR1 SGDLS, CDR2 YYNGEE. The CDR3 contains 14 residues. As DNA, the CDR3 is TGTGCCAGCAGTGCTACGGGCCAGGGTTACGAGCAGTACTTC. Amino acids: CASSATGQGYEQYF.

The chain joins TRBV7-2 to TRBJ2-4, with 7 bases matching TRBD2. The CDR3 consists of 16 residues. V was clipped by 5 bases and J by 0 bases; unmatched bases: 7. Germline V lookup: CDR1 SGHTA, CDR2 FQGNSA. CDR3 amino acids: CASSPGGTLAKNIQYF. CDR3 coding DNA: TGTGCCAGCAGCCCGGGGGGTACCCTAGCCAAAAACATTCAGTACTTC.

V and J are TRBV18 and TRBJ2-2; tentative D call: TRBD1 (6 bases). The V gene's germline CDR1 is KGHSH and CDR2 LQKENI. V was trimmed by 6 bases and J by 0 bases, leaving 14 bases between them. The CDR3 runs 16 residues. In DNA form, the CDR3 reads TGTGCCAGCTCCCCAGGACAGTACGCGAACACCGGGGAGCTGTTTTTT. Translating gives CASSPGQYANTGELFF. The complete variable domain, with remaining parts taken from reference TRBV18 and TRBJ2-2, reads NAGVMQNPRHLVRRRGQEARLRCSPMKGHSHVYWYRQLPEEGLKFMVYLQKENIIDESGMPKERFSAEFPKEGPSILRIQQVVRGDSAAYFCASSPGQYANTGELFFGEGSRLTVL.

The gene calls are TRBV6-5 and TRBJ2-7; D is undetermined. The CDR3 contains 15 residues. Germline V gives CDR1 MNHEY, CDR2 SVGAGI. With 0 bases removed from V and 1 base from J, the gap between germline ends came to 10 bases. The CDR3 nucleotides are TGTGCCAGCAGTTACTCTAGTACAGATTCCTACGAGCAGTACTTC. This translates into CASSYSSTDSYEQYF.

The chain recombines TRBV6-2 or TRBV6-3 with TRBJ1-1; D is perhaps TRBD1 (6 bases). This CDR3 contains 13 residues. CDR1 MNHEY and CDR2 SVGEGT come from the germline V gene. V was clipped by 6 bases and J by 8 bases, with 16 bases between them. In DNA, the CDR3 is TGTGCCAGCAGCGGAGACAGGAGCTTAGAAGCTTTCTTT. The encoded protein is CASSGDRSLEAFF.

The CDR3 is CASSTRQGLDEQYF. As DNA, the CDR3 is TGTGCCAGCAGCACGCGACAGGGCTTGGACGAGCAGTACTTC. V and J are TRBV7-9 and TRBJ2-7, with 7 nucleotides matching TRBD1. CDR1 SEHNR and CDR2 FQNEAQ come from the germline V gene (reference sequence). Trimming cost V 5 bases and J 5 bases; bases outside gene matches: 9. This CDR3 region has 14 residues.